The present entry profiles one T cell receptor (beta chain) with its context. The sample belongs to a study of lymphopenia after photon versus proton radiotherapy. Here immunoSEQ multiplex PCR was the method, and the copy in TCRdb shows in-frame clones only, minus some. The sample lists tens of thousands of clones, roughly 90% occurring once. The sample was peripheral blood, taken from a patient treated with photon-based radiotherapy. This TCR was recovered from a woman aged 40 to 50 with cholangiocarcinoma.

DNA of the CDR3: TGTGCCAGCACCCAGGATGGGACAGGGCTGGGCTACACCTTC. Residues: CASTQDGTGLGYTF. This chain connects TRBV6-6 to TRBJ1-2, with 9 nucleotides matching TRBD1. Germline V gives CDR1 MNHNY, CDR2 SVGAGI (reference sequence). Unmatched junction bases numbered 11, after V lost 7 bases and J lost 8 bases. This CDR3 has 14 amino acids.